This TCR beta chain came from a study of T cell changes during pregnancy in multiple sclerosis. The protocol was immunoSEQ multiplex PCR, while the TCRdb copy is restricted to in-frame clones and leaves out a portion. The sample has about 44,000 clones, more than 70% seen once. V shed 5 bases, J shed 0 bases, and the junction held 11 bases outside the gene matches. The CDR3 totals 19 residues. CDR1 is MDHEN, CDR2 SYDVKM, per germline. The sequences come from CD8+ T cells from peripheral blood mononuclear cells, collected after pregnancy. This chain joins TRBV28 and TRBJ2-6, with 9 bases matching TRBD1. The receptor was isolated from a female donor in good health, enrolled as a control in a pregnancy study. CDR3 protein: CASSPRLTGGTSGANVLTF. As DNA, the CDR3 is TGTGCCAGCAGTCCCCGCCTGACAGGGGGTACCTCTGGGGCCAACGTCCTGACTTTC.